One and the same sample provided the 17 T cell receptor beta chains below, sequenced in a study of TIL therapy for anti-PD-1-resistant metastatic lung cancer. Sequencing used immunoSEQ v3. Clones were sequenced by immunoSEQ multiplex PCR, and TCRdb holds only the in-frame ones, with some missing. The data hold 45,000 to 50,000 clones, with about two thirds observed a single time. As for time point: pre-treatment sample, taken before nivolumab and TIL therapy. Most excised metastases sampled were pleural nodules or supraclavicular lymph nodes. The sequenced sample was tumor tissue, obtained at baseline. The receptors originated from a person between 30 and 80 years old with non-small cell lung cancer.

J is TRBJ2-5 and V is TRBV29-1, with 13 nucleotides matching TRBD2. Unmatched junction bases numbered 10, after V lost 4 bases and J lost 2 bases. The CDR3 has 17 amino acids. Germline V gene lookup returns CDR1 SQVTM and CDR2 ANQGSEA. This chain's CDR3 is CSVVQLAGGPRQETQYF. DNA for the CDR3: TGCAGCGTTGTCCAACTAGCGGGGGGGCCTCGACAAGAGACCCAGTACTTC.

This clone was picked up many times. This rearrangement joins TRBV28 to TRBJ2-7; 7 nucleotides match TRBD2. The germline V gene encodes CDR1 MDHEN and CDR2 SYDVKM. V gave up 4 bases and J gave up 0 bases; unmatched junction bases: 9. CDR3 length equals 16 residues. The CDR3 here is CASSSVLAQSSYEQYF. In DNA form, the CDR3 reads TGTGCCAGCAGTTCGGTACTAGCGCAGAGCTCCTACGAGCAGTACTTC.

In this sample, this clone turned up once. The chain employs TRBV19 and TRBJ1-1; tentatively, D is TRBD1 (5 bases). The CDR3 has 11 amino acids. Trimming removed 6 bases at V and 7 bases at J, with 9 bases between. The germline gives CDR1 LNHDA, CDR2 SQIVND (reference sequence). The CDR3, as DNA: TGTGCCAGTAGATTGACAGATGAAGCTTTCTTT. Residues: CASRLTDEAFF.

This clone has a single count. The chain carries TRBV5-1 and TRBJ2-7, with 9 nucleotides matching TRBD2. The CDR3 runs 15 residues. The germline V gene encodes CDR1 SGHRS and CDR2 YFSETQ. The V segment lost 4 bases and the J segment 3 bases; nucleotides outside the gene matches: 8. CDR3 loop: CASSVNSGSLYEQYF. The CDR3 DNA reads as TGCGCCAGCAGCGTAAATAGCGGGAGCCTCTACGAGCAGTACTTC.

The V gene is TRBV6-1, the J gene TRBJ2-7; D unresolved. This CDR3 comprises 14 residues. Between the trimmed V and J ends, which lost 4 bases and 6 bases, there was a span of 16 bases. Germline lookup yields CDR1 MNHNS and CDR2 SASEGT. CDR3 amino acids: CASSGDGPAPEQYF. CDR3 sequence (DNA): TGTGCCAGCAGTGGAGACGGACCAGCCCCCGAGCAGTACTTC.

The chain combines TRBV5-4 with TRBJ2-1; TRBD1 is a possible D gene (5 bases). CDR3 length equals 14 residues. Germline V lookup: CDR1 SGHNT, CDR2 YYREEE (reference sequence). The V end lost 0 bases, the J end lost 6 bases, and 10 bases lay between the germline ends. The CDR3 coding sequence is TGTGCCAGCAGCTTGGAGACAGCAAGCAATGAGCAGTTCTTC. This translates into CASSLETASNEQFF.

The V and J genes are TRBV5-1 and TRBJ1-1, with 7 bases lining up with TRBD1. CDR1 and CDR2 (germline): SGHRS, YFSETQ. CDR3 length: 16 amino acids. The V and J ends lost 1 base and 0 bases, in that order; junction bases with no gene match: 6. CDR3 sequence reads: CASSLMGQNMNTEAFF. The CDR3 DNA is TGCGCCAGCAGCTTGATGGGACAGAATATGAACACTGAAGCTTTCTTT.

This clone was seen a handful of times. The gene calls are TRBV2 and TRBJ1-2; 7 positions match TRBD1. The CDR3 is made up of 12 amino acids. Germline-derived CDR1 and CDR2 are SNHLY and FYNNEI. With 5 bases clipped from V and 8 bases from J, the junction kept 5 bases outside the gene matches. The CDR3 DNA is TGTGCCAGCAGTCCACGGACAGGAGGCTACACCTTC. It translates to CASSPRTGGYTF.

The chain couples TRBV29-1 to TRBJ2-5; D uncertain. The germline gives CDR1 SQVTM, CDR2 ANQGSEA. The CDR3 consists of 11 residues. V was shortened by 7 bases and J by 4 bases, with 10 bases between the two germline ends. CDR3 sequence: CSEASAETQYF. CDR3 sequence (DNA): TGCAGCGAGGCTTCGGCAGAGACCCAGTACTTC.

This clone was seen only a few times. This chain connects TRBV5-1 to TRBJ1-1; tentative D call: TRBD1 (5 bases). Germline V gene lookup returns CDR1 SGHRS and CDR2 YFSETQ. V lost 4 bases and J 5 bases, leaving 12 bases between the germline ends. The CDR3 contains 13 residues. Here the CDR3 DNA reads TGCGCCAGCAGCCCGGGGGTTATTACTGAAGCTTTCTTT. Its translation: CASSPGVITEAFF.

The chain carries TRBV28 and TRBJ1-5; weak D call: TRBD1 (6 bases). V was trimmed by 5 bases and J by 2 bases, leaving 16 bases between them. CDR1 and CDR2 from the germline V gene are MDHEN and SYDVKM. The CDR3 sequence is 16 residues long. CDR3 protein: CASSPQQGFGNQPQHF. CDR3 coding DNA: TGTGCCAGCAGTCCCCAACAGGGATTCGGCAATCAGCCCCAGCATTTT.

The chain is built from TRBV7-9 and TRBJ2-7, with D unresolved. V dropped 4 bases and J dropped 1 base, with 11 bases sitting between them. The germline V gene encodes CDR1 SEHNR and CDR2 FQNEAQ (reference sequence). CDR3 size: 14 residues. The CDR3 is CASSSRFGSYEQYF. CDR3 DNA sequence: TGTGCCAGCAGCTCCAGATTTGGATCCTACGAGCAGTACTTC.

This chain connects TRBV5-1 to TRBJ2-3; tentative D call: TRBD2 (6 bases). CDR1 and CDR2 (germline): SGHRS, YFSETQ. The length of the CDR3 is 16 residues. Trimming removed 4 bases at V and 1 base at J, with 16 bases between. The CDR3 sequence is CASSPTMGTRTDTQYF. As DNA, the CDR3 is TGCGCCAGCAGCCCGACTATGGGGACTCGCACAGATACGCAGTATTTT.

Written as DNA, the CDR3 is TGTGCCAGCAGCAACAAGCTGTACGAAAAACTGTTTTTT. It yields the protein CASSNKLYEKLFF. The chain has TRBV7-9 and TRBJ1-4; D call uncertain. The CDR3 has 13 amino acids. In germline, CDR1 is SEHNR, CDR2 FQNEAQ (reference sequence). Between the trimmed V and J ends, which lost 5 bases and 8 bases, there was a span of 12 bases.

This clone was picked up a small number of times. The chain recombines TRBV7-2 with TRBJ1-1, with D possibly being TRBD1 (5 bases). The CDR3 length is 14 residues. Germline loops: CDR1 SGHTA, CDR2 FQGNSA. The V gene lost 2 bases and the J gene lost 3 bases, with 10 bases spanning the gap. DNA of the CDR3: TGTGCCAGCAGCTTACAGGGAGGTGACACTGAAGCTTTCTTT. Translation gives CASSLQGGDTEAFF.

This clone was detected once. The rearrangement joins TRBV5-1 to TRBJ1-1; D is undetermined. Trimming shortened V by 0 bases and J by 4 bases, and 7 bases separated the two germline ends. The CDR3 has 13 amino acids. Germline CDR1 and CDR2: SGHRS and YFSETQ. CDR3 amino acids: CASSLGRTTEAFF. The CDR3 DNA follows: TGCGCCAGCAGCTTGGGCAGGACCACTGAAGCTTTCTTT.

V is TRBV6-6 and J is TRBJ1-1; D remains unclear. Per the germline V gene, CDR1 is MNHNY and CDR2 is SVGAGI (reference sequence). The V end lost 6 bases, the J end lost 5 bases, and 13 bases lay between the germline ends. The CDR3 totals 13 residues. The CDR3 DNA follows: TGTGCCAGCAGCCGAAAAGAGACTACTGAAGCTTTCTTT. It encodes CASSRKETTEAFF.